This TCR beta chain originates from a study of blood T cells in healthy people across ages. Remarks on this clonotype: The antigen is unknown.

At least 6 million PBMCs were isolated per sample. The ends were cut back, 2 bases at V and 9 bases at J, with 5 bases in the middle. Germline V gene data show CDR1 as MNHNY and CDR2 as SVGAGI (reference sequence). This CDR3 is 11 amino acids long. Broader study findings: The study found more naive CD4+ cells and higher diversity in long-lived than aged donors.

Then a second PCR, running roughly 7 to 11 cycles, was carried out with a sample-barcoded 5' primer and a J-beta primer mix. Each CDR3 protein is one row after TCRdb ran MiXCR on the 5' RACE reads. The sample yields roughly 800,000 distinct CDR3 sequences, 25% to 30% seen once. The sample also formed part of further work on T cells of mothers and their children. That study reports: Per mother, over 9.5 million TCR beta CDR3 reads were obtained; per child, 2.5 million to 3.5 million.

Sequencing used blood. The rearrangement uses TRBV6-6 and TRBJ2-1; D ambiguous. This sequence originates from a boy between 10 and 17 years old in good health. CDR3 coding DNA: TGTGCCAGCAGTTACGGGTTTGAGCAGTTCTTC. Its translation is CASSYGFEQFF.